This TCR beta chain stems from a study of cytomegalovirus exposure and HLA in healthy donors. Study context: From HLA-typed donors, an early data release held around 85 million unique TCRs. Study-wide points: For TCR beta chains, V- and J-gene trimming was later linked to a missense DCLRE1C variant. CMV serostatus alone was available as immune exposure information. Prediction of most subjects' HLA-A and HLA-B alleles by TCR beta sequences was reportedly accurate.

The V end was cut by 2 bases, the J end by 8 bases, with 12 bases between. CDR1 is SEHNR, CDR2 FQNEAQ, per germline (reference sequence). The CDR3 runs 13 residues. On this clone itself: The target antigen is unknown.

This PCR relied on a set of 60 Vbeta primers and 13 Jbeta primers. Here immunoSEQ multiplex PCR was the method, and the copy in TCRdb shows in-frame clones only, minus some. The data show tens of thousands of clones, about four fifths seen once. The sequenced sample consisted of PBMCs. This TCR came from a man aged 50 or older in good health and CMV-seronegative. The chain recombines TRBV7-9 with TRBJ1-2; unclear D gene. The DNA for the CDR3 is TGTGCCAGCAGCTTATCTGCGAAGCTCGGCTACACCTTC. This encodes CASSLSAKLGYTF.